The 26 T cell receptor beta chains listed next were all sequenced from one sample in a study of T cell repertoires in cytomegalovirus infection. TCRdb ran MiXCR on the reads and lists one entry per CDR3 protein. The sample lists almost 300,000 distinct CDR3 sequences, 9.6% seen once, with 2.5% in the top ten. The sequenced sample was PBMCs. All receptors come from a human donor in good health (CMV status not recorded). Some clones in this sample may be carry-over from other donors' samples.

This clonotype was seen repeatedly, ten times or more. The chain employs TRBV25-1 and TRBJ1-1; the D is unclear. The germline gives CDR1 MGHDK, CDR2 SYGVNS. Trimming left V 4 bases short and J 0 bases short, with 9 bases between. The CDR3 sequence is 14 residues long. CDR3: CASSAQLLNTEAFF. In DNA, the CDR3 is TGTGCCAGCAGTGCACAGTTGCTGAACACTGAAGCTTTCTTT.

This clonotype was seen at least ten times. The chain combines TRBV28 with TRBJ1-2, with TRBD1 as a possible D gene (6 bases). This CDR3 region has 15 residues. Germline V gene lookup returns CDR1 MDHEN and CDR2 SYDVKM. Trimming cost V 6 bases and J 4 bases, with 18 bases left between them. CDR3 DNA sequence: TGTGCCAGCAGCCCCGGGGGGCAAAACGGCTATGGCTACACCTTC. Its protein product is CASSPGGQNGYGYTF.

In this sample, this clonotype turned up many times. The chain joins TRBV14 to TRBJ2-3, with TRBD1 matching over 8 bases. Germline loops: CDR1 SGHDN, CDR2 FVKESK. Unmatched junction bases numbered 9, after V lost 4 bases and J lost 3 bases. The CDR3 consists of 16 residues. Written as DNA, the CDR3 is TGTGCCAGCAGCCTCCCACAGGGGGGACGGACAGATACGCAGTATTTT. Translated, it gives CASSLPQGGRTDTQYF.

This clonotype was picked up many times. This chain uses TRBV28 with TRBJ1-5, with 9 bases that match TRBD1. This CDR3 has 14 amino acids. CDR1 MDHEN and CDR2 SYDVKM come from the germline V gene. The junction had 4 bases not matched to a gene; V was cut back by 6 bases and J by 4 bases. The CDR3 region has the DNA TGTGCCAGCAGGCCCGGGACAGGGAATCAGCCCCAGCATTTT. This codes for CASRPGTGNQPQHF. The full variable domain, its missing parts supplied by reference TRBV28 and TRBJ1-5, is DVKVTQSSRYLVKRTGEKVFLECVQDMDHENMFWYRQDPGLGLRLIYFSYDVKMKEKGDIPEGYSVSREKKERFSLILESASTNQTSMYLCASRPGTGNQPQHFGDGTRLSIL.

This clonotype was counted ten times or more. The rearrangement joins TRBV28 to TRBJ2-6; D gene ambiguous. CDR1 and CDR2 (germline): MDHEN, SYDVKM. This CDR3 is built from 16 residues. With 3 bases removed from V and 0 bases from J, the gap between germline ends came to 9 bases. CDR3 loop: CASSFVRASGANVLTF. CDR3 sequence (DNA): TGTGCCAGCAGTTTCGTGCGAGCCTCTGGGGCCAACGTCCTGACTTTC.

This clonotype was found many times. This sequence joins TRBV28 and TRBJ2-7; D is possibly TRBD2 (6 bases). From germline, CDR1 is MDHEN and CDR2 SYDVKM. This CDR3 is built from 13 residues. With 5 bases removed from V and 6 bases from J, the gap between germline ends came to 14 bases. CDR3 in amino acids: CASSPPGGSEQYV. The CDR3 DNA sequence: TGTGCCAGCAGTCCCCCCGGGGGATCCGAGCAGTACGTC.

This clonotype came up many times. V gene TRBV5-1 combines with J gene TRBJ2-5; TRBD1 agrees at 9 bases. CDR1 is SGHRS, CDR2 YFSETQ, per germline. This CDR3 is 14 amino acids long. V gave up 6 bases and J gave up 4 bases; unmatched junction bases: 7. This CDR3 is CASTTGGAGETQYF. The DNA of the CDR3 is TGCGCCAGCACCACAGGGGGCGCGGGAGAGACCCAGTACTTC.

This clonotype was counted ten times or more. This chain uses TRBV7-8 with TRBJ2-1; 12 bases align to TRBD2. Germline CDR1 SGHVS, CDR2 FQNEAQ. Trimming took 5 bases from V and 2 from J; bases not matched to a gene: 7. The CDR3 sequence is 17 residues long. CDR3 residues: CASSELAGGHPYNEQFF. The CDR3 bases are TGTGCCAGCAGCGAACTAGCGGGGGGCCACCCCTACAATGAGCAGTTCTTC.

This clonotype was counted at least ten times. The genes are TRBV11-2 and TRBJ2-5, with 7 bases lining up with TRBD1. This CDR3 is built from 13 residues. Germline V gene data show CDR1 as SGHAT and CDR2 as FQNNGV. J lost 3 bases, V lost 5 bases, and 3 bases had no gene match. The CDR3 here is CASSTGQKETQYF. The CDR3 bases are TGTGCCAGCAGCACGGGACAGAAAGAGACCCAGTACTTC.

This clonotype showed up many times. The rearrangement links TRBV7-9 to TRBJ1-1, with 8 positions matching TRBD1. The CDR3 is 14 amino acids. CDR1 is SEHNR and CDR2 is FQNEAQ in the germline V gene (reference sequence). Germline trimming cut 4 bases from V and 6 bases from J; bases unmatched to any gene: 7. The CDR3 reads CASSSDRVYPEAFF. CDR3 DNA sequence: TGTGCCAGCAGCTCGGACAGGGTCTACCCTGAAGCTTTCTTT.

This clonotype turned up a few times. V is TRBV20-1 and J is TRBJ1-5, with 8 bases lining up with TRBD1. The CDR3 has 14 residues. The junction had 8 bases not matched to a gene; V was cut back by 4 bases and J by 6 bases. CDR1 DFQATT and CDR2 SNEGSKA come from the germline V gene (reference sequence). CDR3 in DNA: TGCAGTGCTACGCGGACAGGGTTTGGTCAGCCCCAGCATTTT. The encoded protein is CSATRTGFGQPQHF.

This clonotype was detected ten times or more. The V and J genes are TRBV7-2 and TRBJ2-7, with TRBD2 matching 11 bases. CDR1 is SGHTA, CDR2 FQGNSA, per germline. This CDR3 contains 15 residues. The CDR3 sequence is CASSVAGGPFYEQYV. CDR3 sequence (DNA): TGTGCCAGCAGCGTAGCGGGGGGGCCTTTCTACGAGCAGTACGTC.

This clonotype was seen ten or more times. This chain connects TRBV6-2 or TRBV6-3 to TRBJ2-1; the match to TRBD2 covers 12 bases. This CDR3 has 15 amino acids. Germline V lookup: CDR1 MNHEY, CDR2 SVGEGT. V dropped 6 bases and J dropped 9; count of bases not matched to a gene: 9. CDR3 nucleotides: TGTGCCAGCAGCCCAACTAGCGGGGGGTTCTCTGAGCAGTTCTTC. Translation gives CASSPTSGGFSEQFF.

This clonotype showed up just a few times. The chain has TRBV2 and TRBJ2-1; D remains unclear. Looked up from germline, CDR1 is SNHLY and CDR2 is FYNNEI. The CDR3 length is 17 residues. Trimming pared 1 base from V and 0 bases from J, leaving 13 bases between. As DNA, the CDR3 is TGTGCCAGCAGTGAAGAAGTGGCCTGGGGCTCCTACAATGAGCAGTTCTTC. Residues: CASSEEVAWGSYNEQFF. Full variable domain (rest looked up from reference TRBV2 and TRBJ2-1): EPEVTQTPSHQVTQMGQEVILRCVPISNHLYFYWYRQILGQKVEFLVSFYNNEISEKSEIFDDQFSVERPDGSNFTLKIRSTKLEDSAMYFCASSEEVAWGSYNEQFFGPGTRLTVL.

Many counts were recorded for this clonotype. The rearrangement joins TRBV7-6 to TRBJ2-7; no firm D call. CDR3 length: 14 residues. With 2 bases removed from V and 6 bases from J, the gap between germline ends came to 14 bases. CDR1 is SGHVS and CDR2 is FNYEAQ in the germline V gene. In DNA form, the CDR3 reads TGTGCCAGCAGCTTAACCGAGAACGGGCTCGAGCAGTACGTC. This codes for CASSLTENGLEQYV.

The chain has TRBV20-1 and TRBJ1-2; unclear D gene. Germline V gene data show CDR1 as DFQATT and CDR2 as SNEGSKA (reference sequence). Trimming stripped 0 bases from V and 8 bases from J, with 25 bases between. This CDR3 is built from 17 residues. CDR3 protein: CSARDLESGNPTRGYTF. CDR3 coding DNA: TGCAGTGCTAGAGATCTGGAGTCTGGTAACCCCACACGGGGCTACACCTTC.

This clonotype appeared many times. This sequence joins TRBV20-1 and TRBJ2-7; maybe TRBD1 (6 bases). CDR1 and CDR2 (germline): DFQATT, SNEGSKA (reference sequence). The CDR3 has 11 amino acids. V shed 0 bases and J shed 11 bases, with 11 bases lying between them. The CDR3 DNA is TGCAGTGCTAGAGATAGGGGGTCAGAGTACTTC. This translates into CSARDRGSEYF.

This clonotype was detected ten times or more. V gene TRBV6-2 or TRBV6-3 combines with J gene TRBJ2-1, with 13 bases matching TRBD2. The CDR3 has 16 residues. Germline-derived CDR1 and CDR2 are MNHEY and SVGEGT. Unmatched junction bases numbered 9, after V lost 5 bases and J lost 8 bases. The CDR3 spells CASSRGLAGAGDEQFF. The DNA for the CDR3 is TGTGCCAGCAGTCGCGGACTAGCGGGGGCCGGGGATGAGCAGTTCTTC.

In this sample, this clonotype turned up many times. This sequence joins TRBV7-2 and TRBJ1-1; D not resolved. Germline V gene sequence: CDR1 SGHTA, CDR2 FQGNSA. This CDR3 has 15 residues. Between the trimmed V and J ends, which lost 2 bases and 0 bases, there was a span of 10 bases. CDR3 in amino acids: CASSLYAGMNTEAFF. As DNA, the CDR3 is TGTGCCAGCAGCTTATATGCGGGCATGAACACTGAAGCTTTCTTT.

The chain combines TRBV11-2 with TRBJ1-1; D is uncertain. The ends were cut back, 5 bases at V and 1 base at J, with 14 bases in the middle. The CDR3 length is 15 residues. The germline CDR1 and CDR2 sequences are SGHAT and FQNNGV. The CDR3: CASSPRPTTNTEAFF. The CDR3 DNA follows: TGTGCCAGCAGCCCGAGACCGACAACGAACACTGAAGCTTTCTTT.

This clonotype was seen many times. This chain joins TRBV7-2 and TRBJ2-1, with TRBD2 identical over 9 bases. The CDR3 sequence is 17 residues long. V gave up 5 bases and J gave up 2 bases; unmatched junction bases: 10. Germline V lookup: CDR1 SGHTA, CDR2 FQGNSA. In nucleotides, the CDR3 is TGTGCCAGCAGCCCCCCCCCTGCGGGGGGGCCCTACAATGAGCAGTTCTTC. Its translation is CASSPPPAGGPYNEQFF.

This clonotype was found many times. V and J are TRBV7-2 and TRBJ2-7; D might be TRBD1 (5 bases). This CDR3 region has 13 residues. Deletions cut 6 bases from V and 0 bases from J, with 9 bases between. Looked up from germline, CDR1 is SGHTA and CDR2 is FQGNSA. CDR3 DNA: TGTGCCAGCAGTCCACAGGTCTCCTACGAGCAGTACTTC. As protein: CASSPQVSYEQYF. Full variable domain (missing parts from reference TRBV7-2 and TRBJ2-7): GAGVSQSPSNKVTEKGKDVELRCDPISGHTALYWYRQSLGQGLEFLIYFQGNSAPDKSGLPSDRFSAERTGGSVSTLTIQRTQQEDSAVYLCASSPQVSYEQYFGPGTRLTVT.

Ten or more counts support this clonotype. J is TRBJ1-3 and V is TRBV28; D gene ambiguous. CDR1 MDHEN and CDR2 SYDVKM come from the germline V gene. Trimming removed 6 bases from V and 0 bases from J, with 15 bases in between. The length of the CDR3 is 16 residues. The CDR3 region is CASSKRPASSGNTIYF. CDR3 nucleotide sequence: TGTGCCAGCAGCAAAAGGCCCGCGAGCTCTGGAAACACCATATATTTT.

This clonotype was recorded at least ten times. This chain joins TRBV29-1 and TRBJ2-3; 10 bases map to TRBD2. The V and J ends lost 0 bases and 2 bases, in that order; junction bases with no gene match: 17. Germline loops: CDR1 SQVTM, CDR2 ANQGSEA. This CDR3 has 20 amino acids. The CDR3 nucleotides are TGCAGCGTTGAAGATTTTGGTGCTAGCGGGGGCGTCGCAACCACAGATACGCAGTATTTT. Translating it yields CSVEDFGASGGVATTDTQYF.

Comment on this clonotype: Being one base from a much bigger clone, this may be a read error. V is TRBV6-2 or TRBV6-3 and J is TRBJ1-2; D remains unclear. V dropped 4 bases and J dropped 7 bases, with 16 bases sitting between them. Looked up from germline, CDR1 is MNHEY and CDR2 is SVGEGT. This CDR3 region has 14 residues. The CDR3 sequence: CASSFSDGSGGYTF. The CDR3 region has the DNA TGTGCCAGCAGTTTCTCGGACGGATCGGGTGGCTACACCTTC.

This clonotype was detected ten times or more. This chain links TRBV19 with TRBJ2-3, with TRBD2 matching over 10 bases. V lost 6 bases, J lost 4 bases, and 4 bases stayed unmatched. This CDR3 region has 14 residues. Germline loops: CDR1 LNHDA, CDR2 SQIVND (reference sequence). The CDR3 bases are TGTGCCAGTAGACGAGCGGGGGGGGCAGATACGCAGTATTTT. Its translation is CASRRAGGADTQYF.